Below, 16 T cell receptor beta chains from the same sample are listed, as sequenced in a study of cytomegalovirus exposure and HLA in healthy donors. The PCR ran on 60 Vbeta and 13 Jbeta primers. Sequencing used immunoSEQ multiplex PCR; TCRdb keeps in-frame clones, though not all of them. The sample yields 200,000 to 250,000 clones, roughly 79% seen once. Sequences were obtained from PBMCs. The receptors were sampled from a woman aged 40 to 50 in good health and CMV-seronegative.

The gene calls are TRBV7-9 and TRBJ1-5; D gene uncertain. The CDR3 consists of 15 residues. Germline loops: CDR1 SEHNR, CDR2 FQNEAQ (reference sequence). V dropped 2 bases and J dropped 1 base, with 9 bases sitting between them. The CDR3 is CASSLSGTSNQPQHF. CDR3 nucleotides: TGTGCCAGCAGCTTATCGGGAACCAGCAATCAGCCCCAGCATTTT.

This clone was detected many times. The V and J genes are TRBV29-1 and TRBJ2-3; D is perhaps TRBD2 (6 bases). V lost 4 bases and J lost 7, with 12 bases in between. The CDR3 is 12 amino acids. CDR1 is SQVTM, CDR2 ANQGSEA, per germline. The CDR3 spells CSVVTSSHTQYF. CDR3 DNA: TGCAGCGTTGTAACTAGCTCGCATACGCAGTATTTT.

The chain carries TRBV27 and TRBJ1-1; D is unresolved. Germline CDR1 and CDR2: MNHEY and SMNVEV (reference sequence). CDR3 length: 15 residues. Trimming stripped 0 bases from V and 0 bases from J, with 8 bases between. The CDR3 DNA reads as TGTGCCAGCAGTTTATCGGGCGAAATGAACACTGAAGCTTTCTTT. Protein product: CASSLSGEMNTEAFF.

V is TRBV4-3 and J is TRBJ2-1; D may be TRBD2 (5 bases). Trimming cost V 1 base and J 10 bases, with 8 bases left between them. The CDR3 runs to 12 residues. The germline gives CDR1 LGHNA, CDR2 YSLEER. The CDR3 here is CASSQAGLEQFF. Here the CDR3 DNA reads TGCGCCAGCAGCCAAGCCGGACTCGAGCAGTTCTTC.

This clone was picked up a small number of times. The CDR3 region has the DNA TGTGCCACGAGGGCTCAGTTGACCGGGGAGCTGTTTTTT. Its translation is CATRAQLTGELFF. This chain joins TRBV7-2 and TRBJ2-2, with a weak D call TRBD2 (5 bases). This CDR3 comprises 13 residues. Germline V gene sequence: CDR1 SGHTA, CDR2 FQGNSA. Deletions cut 10 bases from V and 5 bases from J, with 14 bases between.

This chain joins TRBV30 and TRBJ1-2; a possible D gene is TRBD1 (5 bases). Trimming removed 1 base from V and 4 bases from J, with 13 bases in between. This CDR3 is 14 amino acids long. Germline V gene data show CDR1 as GTSNPN and CDR2 as SVGIG (reference sequence). The CDR3 sequence: CAWSGREGSYGYTF. CDR3 nucleotide sequence: TGTGCCTGGAGTGGCAGGGAAGGTTCCTATGGCTACACCTTC.

The V gene is TRBV10-3, the J gene TRBJ1-2, with D perhaps TRBD1 (6 bases). Germline values: CDR1 ENHRY, CDR2 SYGVKD. The CDR3 runs to 15 residues. V lost 0 bases to trimming and J lost 2 bases, with 10 bases between them. The CDR3 coding sequence is TGTGCCATCAGTGAGTCGTTGGACAGAAACTATGGCTACACCTTC. Protein product: CAISESLDRNYGYTF.

V usage is TRBV29-1 and J usage is TRBJ2-7; TRBD1 might be the D (5 bases). CDR1 SQVTM and CDR2 ANQGSEA come from the germline V gene. Trimming shortened V by 3 bases and J by 1 base, and 7 bases separated the two germline ends. The CDR3 runs 12 residues. CDR3: CSVDQGSYEQYF. In DNA, the CDR3 is TGCAGCGTTGATCAGGGTTCCTACGAGCAGTACTTC.

The chain carries TRBV6-5 and TRBJ2-7; 8 nucleotides align to TRBD2. V shed 5 bases, J shed 3 bases, and the junction held 6 bases outside the gene matches. The CDR3 has 14 amino acids. Germline V gene data show CDR1 as MNHEY and CDR2 as SVGAGI. DNA for the CDR3: TGTGCCAGCAGTGCCCCCGGGACTAGCTACGAGCAGTACTTC. It codes for CASSAPGTSYEQYF.

This clone showed up just once. This chain links TRBV7-9 with TRBJ2-1; perhaps TRBD2 as D (7 bases). V was pared by 0 bases and J by 8 bases, with 14 bases between. This CDR3 region has 15 residues. Germline V lookup: CDR1 SEHNR, CDR2 FQNEAQ (reference sequence). CDR3 amino acids: CASSLAGARGDEQFF. CDR3 nucleotide sequence: TGTGCCAGCAGCTTAGCGGGGGCCCGGGGGGATGAGCAGTTCTTC.

The V gene is TRBV5-1, the J gene TRBJ1-2; D remains ambiguous. This CDR3 has 16 residues. Deletions cut 0 bases from V and 4 bases from J, with 16 bases between. Germline CDR1 reads SGHRS; CDR2 reads YFSETQ. Here the CDR3 DNA reads TGCGCCAGCAGCTTGGGGTGGGAGAAGGGCCTCTATGGCTACACCTTC. It translates to CASSLGWEKGLYGYTF. Variable domain in full (rest from reference TRBV5-1 and TRBJ1-2): KAGVTQTPRYLIKTRGQQVTLSCSPISGHRSVSWYQQTPGQGLQFLFEYFSETQRNKGNFPGRFSGRQFSNSRSEMNVSTLELGDSALYLCASSLGWEKGLYGYTFGSGTRLTVV.

This clone showed up just a few times. The chain employs TRBV27 and TRBJ2-6, with 10 bases matching TRBD1. In germline, CDR1 is MNHEY, CDR2 SMNVEV (reference sequence). J was trimmed by 1 base and V by 4 bases; bases with no gene match: 10. This CDR3 is built from 19 residues. CDR3 sequence: CASSSGTGTGVSGANVLTF. CDR3 sequence (DNA): TGTGCCAGCAGTTCAGGAACCGGGACAGGGGTTTCTGGGGCCAACGTCCTGACTTTC.

The CDR3 sequence is CASSSSFDRYNEQFF. For the CDR3, the DNA is TGTGCCAGCAGTTCTTCCTTCGACAGGTACAATGAGCAGTTCTTC. V usage is TRBV27 and J usage is TRBJ2-1; D may be TRBD1 (6 bases). The CDR3 spans 15 residues. Germline assignment: CDR1 MNHEY and CDR2 SMNVEV (reference sequence). Between the trimmed V and J ends, which lost 4 bases and 4 bases, there was a span of 14 bases.

This clone was seen only a few times. V gene TRBV30 combines with J gene TRBJ1-3; D gene uncertain. V shed 5 bases and J shed 1 base, with 9 bases lying between them. Germline V CDR1 and CDR2: GTSNPN, SVGIG (reference sequence). This CDR3 has 13 amino acids. CDR3 nucleotide sequence: TGTGCCTGGTCGGCGGCTTCTGGAAACACCATATATTTT. It is translated as CAWSAASGNTIYF.

This clone was detected only once. CDR3 nucleotide sequence: TGCAGCGTTGAAGCGGCGGGGGGGCCCGAGGATACGCAGTATTTT. Protein product: CSVEAAGGPEDTQYF. The chain links TRBV29-1 to TRBJ2-3, with 9 bases identical to TRBD2. CDR1 and CDR2 (germline): SQVTM, ANQGSEA. Trimming removed 1 base from V and 6 bases from J; junction bases left unmatched: 8. The CDR3 covers 15 residues.

The chain carries TRBV12-5 and TRBJ2-3; D is unresolved. The length of the CDR3 is 14 residues. The V gene's germline CDR1 is LGHNT and CDR2 FRNRAP. Trimming shortened V by 10 bases and J by 0 bases, and 14 bases separated the two germline ends. Written as DNA, the CDR3 is TGTGCTACCCGGCCTCGGGTTAGCACAGATACGCAGTATTTT. Protein: CATRPRVSTDTQYF.